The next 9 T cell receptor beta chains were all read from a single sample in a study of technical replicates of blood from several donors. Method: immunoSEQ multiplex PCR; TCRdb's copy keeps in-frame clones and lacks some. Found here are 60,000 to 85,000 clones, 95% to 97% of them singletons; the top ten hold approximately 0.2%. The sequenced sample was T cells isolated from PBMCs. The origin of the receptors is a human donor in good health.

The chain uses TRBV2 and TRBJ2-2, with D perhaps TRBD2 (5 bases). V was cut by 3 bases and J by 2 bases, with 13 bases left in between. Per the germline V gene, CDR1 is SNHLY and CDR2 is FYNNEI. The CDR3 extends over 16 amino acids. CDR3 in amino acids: CASSDHGLINTGELFF. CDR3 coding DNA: TGTGCCAGCAGTGACCATGGACTCATCAACACCGGGGAGCTGTTTTTT. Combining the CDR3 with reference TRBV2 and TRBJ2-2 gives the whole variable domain EPEVTQTPSHQVTQMGQEVILRCVPISNHLYFYWYRQILGQKVEFLVSFYNNEISEKSEIFDDQFSVERPDGSNFTLKIRSTKLEDSAMYFCASSDHGLINTGELFFGEGSRLTVL.

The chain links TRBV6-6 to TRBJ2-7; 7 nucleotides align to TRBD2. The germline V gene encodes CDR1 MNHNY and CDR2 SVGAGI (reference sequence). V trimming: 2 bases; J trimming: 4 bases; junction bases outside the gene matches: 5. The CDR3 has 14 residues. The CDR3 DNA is TGTGCCAGCAGTTACGGCGGGAGTACTTACGAGCAGTACTTC. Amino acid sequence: CASSYGGSTYEQYF.

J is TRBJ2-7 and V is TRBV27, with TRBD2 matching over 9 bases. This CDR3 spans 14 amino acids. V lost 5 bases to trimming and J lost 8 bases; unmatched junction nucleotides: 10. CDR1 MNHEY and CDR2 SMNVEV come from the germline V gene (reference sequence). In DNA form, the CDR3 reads TGTGCCAGCAGTCCGTCGGCTAGCGGGGTTAAGCAGTACTTC. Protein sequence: CASSPSASGVKQYF.

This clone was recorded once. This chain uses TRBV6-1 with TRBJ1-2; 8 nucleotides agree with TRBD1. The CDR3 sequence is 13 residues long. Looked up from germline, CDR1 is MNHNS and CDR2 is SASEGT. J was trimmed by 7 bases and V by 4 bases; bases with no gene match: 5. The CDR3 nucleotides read TGTGCCAGCAGTGGAGCAGGGGGCATTGGCTACACCTTC. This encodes CASSGAGGIGYTF.

The CDR3: CASSYETTGSNQPQHF. CDR3 sequence (DNA): TGTGCCAGCAGTTACGAAACTACAGGGAGCAATCAGCCCCAGCATTTT. This chain joins TRBV6-6 and TRBJ1-5; D might be TRBD1 (6 bases). CDR3 length equals 16 residues. Trimming shortened V by 2 bases and J by 1 base, and 12 bases separated the two germline ends. The germline gives CDR1 MNHNY, CDR2 SVGAGI (reference sequence).

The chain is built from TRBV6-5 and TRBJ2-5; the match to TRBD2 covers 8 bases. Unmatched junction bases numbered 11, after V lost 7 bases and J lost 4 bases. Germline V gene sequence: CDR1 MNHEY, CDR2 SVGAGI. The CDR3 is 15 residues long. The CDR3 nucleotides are TGTGCCAGCACCCGGGGGACTAGGATCGGAGAGACCCAGTACTTC. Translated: CASTRGTRIGETQYF.

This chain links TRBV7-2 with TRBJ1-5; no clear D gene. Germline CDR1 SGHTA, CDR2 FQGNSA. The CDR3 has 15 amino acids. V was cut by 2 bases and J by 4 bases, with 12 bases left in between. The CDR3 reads CASSLFRDFNQPQHF. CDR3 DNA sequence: TGTGCCAGCAGCTTATTCCGGGATTTTAATCAGCCCCAGCATTTT.

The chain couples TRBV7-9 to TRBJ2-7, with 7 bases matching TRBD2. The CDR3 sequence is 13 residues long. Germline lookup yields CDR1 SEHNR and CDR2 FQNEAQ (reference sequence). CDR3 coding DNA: TGTGTGGTAGCGGGCGGGAGCTCCTACGAGCAGTACTTC. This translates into CVVAGGSSYEQYF.

Here the CDR3 DNA reads TGTGCCAGCAGCGTAGGAACGAACAGCAACAATGAGCAGTTCTTC. Translation gives CASSVGTNSNNEQFF. The V gene is TRBV9, the J gene TRBJ2-1; D uncertain. The germline CDR1 and CDR2 sequences are SGDLS and YYNGEE. The CDR3 consists of 15 residues. The V end was cut by 0 bases, the J end by 5 bases, with 12 bases between.